Below, one T cell receptor (beta chain) is given with its context. Its antigen is not known. Trimming took off 6 bases at V and 10 bases at J, with 13 bases between the two ends. The CDR3 runs to 12 residues. From germline, CDR1 is SEHNR and CDR2 FQNEAQ (reference sequence). The source of the sample is a study of CD8+ T cells in alopecia areata. Study details: Oral tofacitinib, 5 to 10 mg twice daily, was given in an open-label trial. The tofacitinib course ran for 6 to 18 months and was followed by 6 months off drug.

Regarding the study as a whole: Higher clonality was seen in lesional scalp than in normal scalp, especially in alopecia totalis/universalis. One nonresponder makes the tie between baseline CD8+ expansion and response uncertain.

Noted treatment: oral pan-JAK inhibitor, 5-10 mg twice daily. Sequencing relied on a cDNA template that was reverse transcribed from extracted RNA. TCRdb's copy holds only in-frame clones and misses some; the assay was immunoSEQ multiplex PCR. The repertoire holds 95,000 to 100,000 clones, with about 58% as singletons. Sequencing was performed on CD8+ T cells sorted from blood, taken at week 4, from a patient treated with tofacitinib. The TCR was taken from a human donor with alopecia areata. This chain uses TRBV7-9 with TRBJ2-1; D not resolved. The chain's CDR3 is CASSSDRAEQFF. For the CDR3, the DNA is TGTGCCAGCAGTTCGGACCGGGCCGAGCAGTTCTTC.